This TCR beta chain came from a study of control samples from healthy donors and cancer patients. The table came from immunoSEQ multiplex PCR; TCRdb's copy has only in-frame clones and leaves some out. The sample records under 150,000 clones, 88% being singletons. Germline CDR1 is SEHNR and CDR2 is FQNEAQ (reference sequence). This CDR3 is built from 17 residues. The trim removed 5 bases at V and 4 bases at J, leaving 10 bases unmatched. The sequence was collected from a man aged 35 to 55 in good health. The sample consisted of blood. The gene calls are TRBV7-9 and TRBJ2-1; 11 bases map to TRBD2. In DNA form, the CDR3 reads TGTGCCAGCAGCGCCACTAGCGGGGGTTTCGGATACAATGAGCAGTTCTTC. Translation: CASSATSGGFGYNEQFF. Complete variable domain (other parts from reference TRBV7-9 and TRBJ2-1): DTGVSQNPRHKITKRGQNVTFRCDPISEHNRLYWYRQTLGQGPEFLTYFQNEAQLEKSRLLSDRFSAERPKGSFSTLEIQRTEQGDSAMYLCASSATSGGFGYNEQFFGPGTRLTVL.